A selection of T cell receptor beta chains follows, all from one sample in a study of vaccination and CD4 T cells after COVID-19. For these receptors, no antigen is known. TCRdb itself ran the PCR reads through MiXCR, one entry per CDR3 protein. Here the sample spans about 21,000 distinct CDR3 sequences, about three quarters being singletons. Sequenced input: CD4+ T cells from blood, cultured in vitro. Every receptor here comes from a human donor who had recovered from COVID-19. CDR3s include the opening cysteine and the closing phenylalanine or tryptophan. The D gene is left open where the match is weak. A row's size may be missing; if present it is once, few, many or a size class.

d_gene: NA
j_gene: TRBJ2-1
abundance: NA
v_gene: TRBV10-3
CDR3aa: CAISDLGDNEQFF
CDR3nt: TGTGCCATCAGTGATCTGGGGGACAATGAGCAGTTCTTC

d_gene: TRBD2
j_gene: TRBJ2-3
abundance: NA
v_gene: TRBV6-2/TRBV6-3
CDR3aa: CASSYGTSGRVDTQYF
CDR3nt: TGTGCCAGCAGTTACGGGACTAGCGGGAGAGTAGATACGCAGTATTTT

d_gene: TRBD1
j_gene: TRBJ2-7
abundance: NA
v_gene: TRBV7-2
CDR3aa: CASSKTGTESFYEQYF
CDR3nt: TGTGCCAGCAGCAAAACCGGGACAGAGTCCTTCTACGAGCAGTACTTC

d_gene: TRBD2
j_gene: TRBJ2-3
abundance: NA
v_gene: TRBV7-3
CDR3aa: CASSLRLAGATDTQYF
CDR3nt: TGTGCCAGCAGCTTAAGACTAGCGGGAGCGACAGATACGCAGTATTTT

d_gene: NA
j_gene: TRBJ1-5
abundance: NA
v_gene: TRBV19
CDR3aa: CASSVQRDQPQHF
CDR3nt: TGTGCCAGTAGTGTCCAGAGGGATCAGCCCCAGCATTTT

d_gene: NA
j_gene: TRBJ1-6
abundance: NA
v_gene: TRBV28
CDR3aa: CASIFSRGNNSPLHF
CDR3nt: TGTGCCAGCATTTTCTCCAGAGGGAATAATTCACCCCTCCACTTT

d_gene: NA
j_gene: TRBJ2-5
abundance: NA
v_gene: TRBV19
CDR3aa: CASSRGVMETQYF
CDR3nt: TGTGCCAGTAGTAGAGGGGTGATGGAGACCCAGTACTTC

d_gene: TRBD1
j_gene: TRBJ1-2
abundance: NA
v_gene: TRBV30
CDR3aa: CAWGRTGYGYTF
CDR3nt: TGTGCCTGGGGCCGGACAGGATATGGCTACACCTTC

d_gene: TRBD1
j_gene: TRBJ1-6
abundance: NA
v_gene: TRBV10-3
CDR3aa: CAIAETGGFSYNSPLHF
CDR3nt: TGTGCCATCGCCGAAACAGGGGGGTTCTCCTATAATTCACCCCTCCACTTT

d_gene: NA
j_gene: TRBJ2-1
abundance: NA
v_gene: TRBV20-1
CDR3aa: CSARAETYNEQFF
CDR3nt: TGCAGTGCTAGAGCGGAGACCTACAATGAGCAGTTCTTC

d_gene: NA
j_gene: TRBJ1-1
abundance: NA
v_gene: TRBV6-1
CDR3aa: CASKLSGQGPLNTEAFF
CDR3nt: TGTGCCAGCAAACTTTCCGGGCAGGGGCCCTTGAACACTGAAGCTTTCTTT

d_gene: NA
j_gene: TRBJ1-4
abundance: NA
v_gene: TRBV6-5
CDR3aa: CASSWDGSNEKLFF
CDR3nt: TGTGCCAGCAGTTGGGACGGATCTAATGAAAAACTGTTTTTT

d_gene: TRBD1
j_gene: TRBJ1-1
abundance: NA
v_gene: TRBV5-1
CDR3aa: CASSPTRGGTEAFF
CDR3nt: TGCGCCAGCAGCCCTACCAGGGGGGGCACTGAAGCTTTCTTT

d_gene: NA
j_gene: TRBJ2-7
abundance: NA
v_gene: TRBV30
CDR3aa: CAWSVLGYEQYF
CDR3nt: TGTGCCTGGAGTGTACTTGGTTACGAGCAGTACTTC

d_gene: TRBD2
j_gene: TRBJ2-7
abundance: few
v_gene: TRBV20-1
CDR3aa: CSAVTSGATYEQYF
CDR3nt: TGCAGTGCGGTCACTAGCGGGGCTACCTACGAGCAGTACTTC

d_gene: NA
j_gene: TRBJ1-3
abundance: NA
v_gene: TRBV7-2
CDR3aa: CASSPGGTFGNTIYF
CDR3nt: TGTGCCAGCAGCCCCGGGGGGACATTCGGAAACACCATATATTTT

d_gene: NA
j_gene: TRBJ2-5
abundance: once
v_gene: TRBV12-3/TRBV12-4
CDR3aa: CASSLDAFPGETQYF
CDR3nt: TGTGCCAGCAGTTTAGACGCCTTCCCAGGAGAGACCCAGTACTTC

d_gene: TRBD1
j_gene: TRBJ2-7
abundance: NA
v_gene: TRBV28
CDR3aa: CASRPWGQGYDEQYF
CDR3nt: TGTGCCAGCAGACCCTGGGGACAGGGATACGACGAGCAGTACTTC

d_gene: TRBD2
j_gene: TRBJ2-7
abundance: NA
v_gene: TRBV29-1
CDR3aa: CSVAQGTSGSREQYF
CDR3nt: TGCAGCGTTGCCCAAGGGACTAGCGGGAGTCGGGAGCAGTACTTC

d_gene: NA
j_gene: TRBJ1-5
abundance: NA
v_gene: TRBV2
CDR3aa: CASSETLGYSNQPQHF
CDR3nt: TGTGCCAGCAGTGAAACTCTCGGCTATAGCAATCAGCCCCAGCATTTT

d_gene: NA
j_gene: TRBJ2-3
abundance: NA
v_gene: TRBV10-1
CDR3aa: CASSKGGVGGDTQYF
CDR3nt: TGCGCCAGCAGCAAAGGGGGCGTCGGGGGAGATACGCAGTATTTT

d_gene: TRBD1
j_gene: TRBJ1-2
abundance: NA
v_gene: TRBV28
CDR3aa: CASSGGGQFRGYTF
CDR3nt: TGTGCCAGCAGTGGGGGGGGACAGTTTCGGGGCTACACCTTC

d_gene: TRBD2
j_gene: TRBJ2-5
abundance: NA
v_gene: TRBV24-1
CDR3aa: CATSDLRVTGAGGGAQETQYF
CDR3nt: TGTGCCACCAGTGATTTGCGGGTAACCGGAGCGGGGGGGGGCGCGCAAGAGACCCAGTACTTC

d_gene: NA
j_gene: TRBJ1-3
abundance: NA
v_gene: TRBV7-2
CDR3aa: CASSQITGGHSNTIYF
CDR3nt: TGTGCCAGCAGCCAAATAACGGGCGGGCATAGCAACACCATATATTTT

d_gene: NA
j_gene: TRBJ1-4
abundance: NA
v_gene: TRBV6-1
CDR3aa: CASSDNTSNEKLFF
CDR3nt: TGTGCCAGCAGCGACAATACCTCTAATGAAAAACTGTTTTTT

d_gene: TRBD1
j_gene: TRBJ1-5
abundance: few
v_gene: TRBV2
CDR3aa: CASSEDRGDQPQHF
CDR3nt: TGTGCCAGCAGCGAGGACAGGGGCGACCAGCCCCAGCATTTT

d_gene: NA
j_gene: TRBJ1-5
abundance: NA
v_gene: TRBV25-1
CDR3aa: CASSGYRVNQPQHF
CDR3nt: TGTGCCAGCAGTGGATACAGGGTCAATCAGCCCCAGCATTTT

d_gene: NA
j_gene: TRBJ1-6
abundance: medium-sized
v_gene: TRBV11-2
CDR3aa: CASSLAGNSPLHF
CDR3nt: TGTGCCAGCAGCTTAGCGGGGAATTCACCCCTCCACTTT

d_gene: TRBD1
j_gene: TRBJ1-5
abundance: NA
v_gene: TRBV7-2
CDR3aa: CASSLVGTGGNNQPQHF
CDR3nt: TGTGCCAGCAGCTTAGTGGGGACAGGGGGGAACAATCAGCCCCAGCATTTT

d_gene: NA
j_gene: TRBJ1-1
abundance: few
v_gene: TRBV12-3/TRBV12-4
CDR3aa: CASSLSGPYGEAFF
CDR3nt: TGTGCCAGCAGTTTATCCGGGCCCTACGGTGAAGCTTTCTTT

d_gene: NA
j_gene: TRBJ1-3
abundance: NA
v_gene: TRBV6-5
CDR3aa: CASSSPGRGTIYF
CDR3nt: TGTGCCAGCAGTTCGCCGGGACGGGGCACCATATATTTT

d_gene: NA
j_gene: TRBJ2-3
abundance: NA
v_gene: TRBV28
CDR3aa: CASIPKGRRGDTQYF
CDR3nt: TGTGCCAGCATCCCGAAAGGGCGGAGGGGAGATACGCAGTATTTT

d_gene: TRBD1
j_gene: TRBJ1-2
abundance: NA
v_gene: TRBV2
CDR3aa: CVSLSDRDYGYTF
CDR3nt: TGTGTCAGCCTTTCAGACAGGGACTATGGCTACACCTTC

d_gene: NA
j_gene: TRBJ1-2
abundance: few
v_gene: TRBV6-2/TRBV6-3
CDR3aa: CASRPALGGYGYTF
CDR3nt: TGTGCCAGCAGGCCTGCCCTCGGGGGGTATGGCTACACCTTC

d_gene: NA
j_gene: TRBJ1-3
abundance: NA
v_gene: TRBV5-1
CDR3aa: CASSLTAISGNTIYF
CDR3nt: TGCGCCAGCAGCTTGACAGCTATCTCTGGAAACACCATATATTTT

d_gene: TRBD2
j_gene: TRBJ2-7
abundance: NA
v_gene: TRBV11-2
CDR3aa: CASSLIPSSGIGVEQYF
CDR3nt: TGTGCCAGCAGCTTAATCCCGAGTAGCGGGATTGGGGTCGAGCAGTACTTC

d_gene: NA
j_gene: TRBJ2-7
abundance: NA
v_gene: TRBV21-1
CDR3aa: CASSKGGSRQGAYEQYF
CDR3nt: TGTGCCAGCAGCAAAGGTGGATCCCGGCAGGGGGCCTACGAGCAGTACTTC

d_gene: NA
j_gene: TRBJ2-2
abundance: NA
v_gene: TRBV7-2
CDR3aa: CASSPRLVGRTGELFF
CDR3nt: TGTGCCAGCAGCCCCCGACTAGTGGGAAGGACCGGGGAGCTGTTTTTT

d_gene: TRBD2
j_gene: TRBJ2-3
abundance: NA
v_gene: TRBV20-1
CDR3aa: CSAPGTSGSGTDTQYF
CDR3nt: TGCAGTGCTCCCGGGACTAGCGGGAGTGGCACAGATACGCAGTATTTT

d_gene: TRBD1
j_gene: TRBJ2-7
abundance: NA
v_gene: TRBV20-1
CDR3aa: CSAQKGARVYEQYF
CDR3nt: TGCAGTGCTCAGAAGGGGGCGCGGGTTTACGAGCAGTACTTC

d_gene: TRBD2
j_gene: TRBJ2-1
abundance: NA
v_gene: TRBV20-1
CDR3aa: CSARGAGALYNEQFF
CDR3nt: TGCAGTGCTAGAGGAGCGGGAGCCCTCTACAATGAGCAGTTCTTC